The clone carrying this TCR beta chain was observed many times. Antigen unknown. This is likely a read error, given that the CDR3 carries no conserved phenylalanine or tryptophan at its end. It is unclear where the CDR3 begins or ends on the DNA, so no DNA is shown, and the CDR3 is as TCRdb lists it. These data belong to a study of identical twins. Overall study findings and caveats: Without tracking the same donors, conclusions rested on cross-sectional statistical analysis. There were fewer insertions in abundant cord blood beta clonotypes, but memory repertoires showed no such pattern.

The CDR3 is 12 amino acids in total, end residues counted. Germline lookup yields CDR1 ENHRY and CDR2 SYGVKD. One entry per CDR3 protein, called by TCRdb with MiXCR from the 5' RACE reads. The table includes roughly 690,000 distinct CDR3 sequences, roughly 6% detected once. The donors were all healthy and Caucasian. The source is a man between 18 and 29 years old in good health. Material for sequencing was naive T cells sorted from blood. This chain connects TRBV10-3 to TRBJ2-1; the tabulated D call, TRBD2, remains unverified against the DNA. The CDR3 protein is CAISEGREFIQL.